The 22 T cell receptor beta chains below come from one sample, sequenced in a study of T cells in Graves' hyperthyroidism and ophthalmopathy (dated by TCRdb to the late 2010s). Library generation was performed with multiplex PCR. Sequenced using an Illumina HiSeq 2000. TCR beta CDR3 regions were amplified from RNA transcripts. The TCR CDR3 was subjected to a first round of RT-PCR using the HTBI primer set and the Qiagen OneStep RT-PCR kit. TCRdb passed the public sequencing reads through fastp at Q25 and MiXCR, retaining productive beta sequences. Records with the same CDR3 protein are collapsed into one entry carrying the most frequent genes and DNA. Within this sample are about 400,000 distinct CDR3 sequences, with approximately 15% of them counted one time only. About 13% of the sample belongs to the ten largest clones. The sequenced sample consisted of blood. Every receptor here comes from a man aged 18 to 29 with Graves' ophthalmopathy.

The table lists this clonotype with a few counts. This rearrangement joins TRBV20-1 to TRBJ2-2; 12 bases map to TRBD2. Germline CDR1 DFQATT, CDR2 SNEGSKA (reference sequence). V shed 3 bases and J 4 bases; nucleotides not matched to a gene: 3. CDR3 length: 15 amino acids. CDR3 coding DNA: TGCAGTGCTAGTCTAGCGGGGGGGGCCACCGGGGAGCTGTTTTTT. Translated, it gives CSASLAGGATGELFF.

A few counts support this clonotype. The chain employs TRBV24-1 and TRBJ2-2; weak D call: TRBD2 (6 bases). The ends were cut back, 0 bases at V and 5 bases at J, with 18 bases in the middle. Germline values: CDR1 KGHDR, CDR2 SFDVKD. The CDR3 is 18 amino acids. The CDR3 DNA reads as TGTGCCACCAGTGATTTGCGCCTCGTTAGCGGAGGAACCGGGGAGCTGTTTTTT. The encoded protein is CATSDLRLVSGGTGELFF.

This clonotype was seen ten or more times. The genes are TRBV24-1 and TRBJ2-1, with D perhaps matching TRBD1 (6 bases). V was cut by 1 base and J by 8 bases, with 20 bases left in between. Looked up from germline, CDR1 is KGHDR and CDR2 is SFDVKD. The CDR3 length is 17 residues. CDR3 DNA sequence: TGTGCCACCAGTGATTTCCACACCGGACAGTGGATGCATGAGCAGTTCTTC. Its protein product is CATSDFHTGQWMHEQFF.

This clonotype came up many times. This chain links TRBV18 with TRBJ1-1; a possible D gene is TRBD1 (6 bases). CDR1 is KGHSH and CDR2 is LQKENI in the germline V gene. V shed 3 bases and J shed 6 bases, with 14 bases lying between them. The CDR3 sequence is 14 residues long. The chain's CDR3 is CASSPDRQVPEAFF. The CDR3 DNA reads as TGTGCCAGCTCACCCGACAGACAGGTTCCTGAAGCTTTCTTT.

This clonotype was counted only a few times. The chain combines TRBV5-1 with TRBJ2-1; 8 nucleotides agree with TRBD2. J was trimmed by 7 bases and V by 4 bases; bases with no gene match: 25. Germline CDR1 is SGHRS and CDR2 is YFSETQ. CDR3 length: 20 residues. The CDR3 loop reads CASSQANQGTSSGLWNEQFF. DNA of the CDR3: TGCGCCAGCAGCCAGGCCAACCAGGGGACTAGTAGCGGTTTGTGGAATGAGCAGTTCTTC.

This clonotype has a count of ten or more. J is TRBJ1-2 and V is TRBV7-3; possibly TRBD1 for D (6 bases). Trimming shortened V by 0 bases and J by 1 base, and 12 bases separated the two germline ends. The CDR3 contains 16 residues. Germline V gives CDR1 SGHTA, CDR2 FQGTGA. CDR3 sequence: CASSLTGTGRNYGYTF. The CDR3 DNA is TGTGCCAGCAGCTTAACGGGAACAGGGCGTAACTATGGCTACACCTTC.

There are a few counts of this clonotype. The chain combines TRBV6-1 with TRBJ1-1; D is unclear. The V end lost 6 bases, the J end lost 2 bases, and 7 bases lay between the germline ends. In germline, CDR1 is MNHNS, CDR2 SASEGT. CDR3 length: 12 residues. The CDR3 bases are TGTGCCAGCAGAACGGAAAACACTGAAGCTTTCTTT. Protein: CASRTENTEAFF.

This clonotype showed up many times. The chain combines TRBV4-2 with TRBJ2-3, with D perhaps TRBD2 (6 bases). The germline gives CDR1 LGHNA, CDR2 YNFKEQ. V shed 0 bases and J shed 2 bases, with 18 bases lying between them. CDR3 length: 18 residues. The CDR3 loop is CASSQDQWNSGFTDTQYF. The CDR3 nucleotides are TGTGCCAGCAGCCAAGATCAATGGAATAGCGGCTTCACAGATACGCAGTATTTT.

There are a few counts of this clonotype. The J gene is TRBJ1-2, the V gene TRBV20-1, with TRBD1 as a possible D gene (5 bases). CDR3 size: 12 residues. Germline CDR1 is DFQATT and CDR2 is SNEGSKA (reference sequence). Deletions cut 0 bases from V and 8 bases from J, with 10 bases between. The chain's CDR3 is CSARDLGPGYTF. CDR3 DNA sequence: TGCAGTGCTAGAGATCTGGGGCCCGGCTACACCTTC.

This clonotype was counted ten times or more. The chain is built from TRBV5-1 and TRBJ2-2, with unresolved D. Trimming pared 0 bases from V and 4 bases from J, leaving 13 bases between. The CDR3 totals 16 residues. Looked up from germline, CDR1 is SGHRS and CDR2 is YFSETQ. CDR3: CASSLEGSIGTGELFF. For the CDR3, the DNA is TGCGCCAGCAGCTTGGAGGGCAGTATAGGCACCGGGGAGCTGTTTTTT.

This clonotype was seen at least ten times. The chain joins TRBV7-9 to TRBJ1-1; D not resolved. Germline V CDR1 and CDR2: SEHNR, FQNEAQ (reference sequence). This CDR3 comprises 13 residues. Trimming pared 5 bases from V and 0 bases from J, leaving 7 bases between. The chain's CDR3 is CASSGTMNTEAFF. The DNA for the CDR3 is TGTGCCAGCAGCGGAACCATGAACACTGAAGCTTTCTTT.

This clonotype was detected only a few times. The chain recombines TRBV5-1 with TRBJ2-3; D remains ambiguous. CDR3 length: 14 residues. Germline lookup yields CDR1 SGHRS and CDR2 YFSETQ. The ends were cut back, 2 bases at V and 4 bases at J, with 11 bases in the middle. In nucleotides, the CDR3 is TGCGCCAGCAGCTTCAAAGGGATCGCAGATACGCAGTATTTT. Protein: CASSFKGIADTQYF.

This clonotype has a count of ten or more. CDR3 amino acids: CASSLRRDTQYF. CDR3 bases: TGTGCCAGCAGCTTACGAAGAGATACGCAGTATTTT. The chain is built from TRBV11-2 and TRBJ2-3; D not resolved. CDR3 length: 12 residues. The germline CDR1 and CDR2 sequences are SGHAT and FQNNGV. V was pared by 2 bases and J by 5 bases, with 5 bases between.

This clonotype was observed many times. The chain links TRBV11-2 to TRBJ2-3, with 13 bases aligning to TRBD2. Trimming took 6 bases from V and 3 from J; bases not matched to a gene: 6. The V gene's germline CDR1 is SGHAT and CDR2 FQNNGV. This CDR3 is 16 amino acids long. The CDR3 bases are TGTGCCAGCAGGACTGGACTAGCGGGAGTAACAGATACGCAGTATTTT. This sequence encodes CASRTGLAGVTDTQYF.

Many counts were recorded for this clonotype. CDR3 residues: CASAGQGSVQQYF. The CDR3 DNA follows: TGTGCCAGTGCGGGACAGGGATCAGTCCAGCAGTACTTC. The chain joins TRBV19 to TRBJ2-7, with TRBD1 identical over 9 bases. Germline trimming cut 8 bases from V and 8 bases from J; bases unmatched to any gene: 10. From germline, CDR1 is LNHDA and CDR2 SQIVND (reference sequence). The CDR3 totals 13 residues.

Ten or more counts support this clonotype. The gene calls are TRBV7-6 and TRBJ2-3, with 10 bases fitting TRBD2. CDR1 is SGHVS, CDR2 FNYEAQ, per germline. With 4 bases clipped from V and 4 bases from J, the junction kept 8 bases outside the gene matches. The CDR3 is made up of 16 amino acids. The CDR3 DNA is TGTGCCAGCAGCTCGGCTAGCGGGGGAATGGCAGATACGCAGTATTTT. It translates to CASSSASGGMADTQYF. Looking up the rest from reference TRBV7-6 and TRBJ2-3 gives the full variable domain: GAGVSQSPRYKVTKRGQDVALRCDPISGHVSLYWYRQALGQGPEFLTYFNYEAQQDKSGLPNDRFSAERPEGSISTLTIQRTEQRDSAMYRCASSSASGGMADTQYFGPGTRLTVL.

This clonotype occurred many times. This chain links TRBV20-1 with TRBJ2-7, with TRBD2 as a possible D gene (5 bases). The CDR3 spans 13 residues. Germline CDR1 reads DFQATT; CDR2 reads SNEGSKA (reference sequence). V was shortened by 4 bases and J by 3 bases, with 13 bases between the two germline ends. The CDR3 protein is CSAKGESDYEQYF. DNA of the CDR3: TGCAGTGCTAAGGGAGAAAGTGACTACGAGCAGTACTTC.

This clonotype was seen a handful of times. This chain links TRBV11-3 with TRBJ1-3; the match to TRBD1 covers 7 bases. Trimming removed 7 bases from V and 11 bases from J; junction bases left unmatched: 11. This CDR3 comprises 13 residues. The germline V gene encodes CDR1 SGHNT and CDR2 YENEEA. CDR3 DNA sequence: TGTGCCAGCATCAGGACAGGTTCATTCGCCATATATTTT. Protein: CASIRTGSFAIYF.

This CDR3 is CASRSGPEAFF. Written as DNA, the CDR3 is TGTGCCAGTAGGTCAGGGCCCGAAGCTTTCTTT. The chain is built from TRBV19 and TRBJ1-1, with D perhaps matching TRBD1 (5 bases). The CDR3 runs 11 residues. CDR1 and CDR2 (germline): LNHDA, SQIVND (reference sequence). V shed 6 bases and J shed 8 bases, with 10 bases lying between them.

This clonotype has just a few counts. V and J are TRBV7-9 and TRBJ1-2; D uncertain. This CDR3 spans 14 amino acids. Germline V gene sequence: CDR1 SEHNR, CDR2 FQNEAQ (reference sequence). V lost 8 bases and J lost 4, with 17 bases in between. The CDR3 region is CASEAGVTSYGYTF. In DNA, the CDR3 is TGTGCCAGCGAGGCAGGTGTGACTAGCTATGGCTACACCTTC.

This clonotype was seen at least ten times. The rearrangement uses TRBV29-1 and TRBJ2-7, with 11 bases identical to TRBD1. Germline CDR1 and CDR2: SQVTM and ANQGSEA. The CDR3 consists of 13 residues. The junction had 3 bases not matched to a gene; V was cut back by 6 bases and J by 2 bases. The CDR3 spells CSVGTGGAYEQYF. CDR3 coding DNA: TGCAGCGTAGGGACAGGGGGAGCCTACGAGCAGTACTTC.

The table lists this clonotype with a few counts. The genes are TRBV5-4 and TRBJ2-3; 8 bases map to TRBD2. The germline V gene has CDR1 SGHNT and CDR2 YYREEE (reference sequence). J lost 10 bases, V lost 0 bases, and 4 bases had no gene match. This CDR3 has 13 amino acids. The CDR3 DNA reads TGTGCCAGCAGCTTGGGAGCGGGAGTTGCGCAGTATTTT. It encodes CASSLGAGVAQYF.